This T cell receptor beta chain was sequenced in a study of long-term antiretroviral therapy in people with HIV. Version v3.0 of the immunoSEQ assay ran at survey level. Libraries were prepared by immunoSEQ multiplex PCR; TCRdb keeps only in-frame clonotypes and omits some of them. The sample carries just over 8,500 clones, roughly four fifths recorded once. This clone was observed a single time. This CDR3 has 18 residues. Germline V lookup: CDR1 PRHDT, CDR2 FYEKMQ (reference sequence). The germline V and J ends were trimmed by 0 bases and 3 bases, with 20 bases remaining between them. V gene TRBV13 combines with J gene TRBJ1-1; tentative D call: TRBD1 (5 bases). The receptor was derived from a man in his forties or fifties with HIV. The sequenced sample was unsorted PBMCs, obtained 0.6 years before starting antiretroviral therapy. The CDR3 region has the DNA TGTGCCAGCAGCTTAGGCCTGGGGGAGACCGGCGCGTACACTGAAGCTTTCTTT. Its translation is CASSLGLGETGAYTEAFF.